Below are 26 T cell receptor beta chains sequenced from a single sample in a study of T cells in Graves' hyperthyroidism and ophthalmopathy. The CDR3 regions of TCR beta were amplified from RNA transcripts. First-round RT-PCR of the TCR CDR3 relied on the HTBI primer set. TCRdb called the multiplex PCR reads again in MiXCR, with one record for every CDR3 protein. The sample records approximately 400,000 distinct CDR3 sequences, 14% being singletons. The specimen sequenced was blood. Receptors were obtained from a woman in her fifties or sixties with Graves' hyperthyroidism.

There are a few counts of this clonotype. A much bigger clone sits one base away, suggesting this may be a read error. The chain links TRBV12-3 or TRBV12-4 to TRBJ2-5; D not resolved. Trimming removed 5 bases from V and 6 bases from J, with 7 bases in between. The CDR3 has 11 amino acids. CDR3: CASSPQKTQYF. The CDR3 DNA sequence: TGTGCCAGCAGTCCTCAAAAGACCCAGTACTTC.

In its sample, this clonotype was seen many times. This rearrangement joins TRBV30 to TRBJ2-1, with 7 positions matching TRBD2. CDR1 and CDR2 (germline): GTSNPN, SVGIG (reference sequence). The junction had 4 bases not matched to a gene; V was cut back by 3 bases and J by 2 bases. The CDR3 has 14 residues. CDR3: CAWSRRETYNEQFF. As DNA, the CDR3 is TGTGCCTGGAGCCGGCGGGAGACCTACAATGAGCAGTTCTTC. The entire variable domain, with the rest obtained from reference TRBV30 and TRBJ2-1, is as follows: SQTIHQWPATLVQPVGSPLSLECTVEGTSNPNLYWYRQAAGRGLQLLFYSVGIGQISSEVPQNLSASRPQDRQFILSSKKLLLSDSGFYLCAWSRRETYNEQFFGPGTRLTVL.

This clonotype came up a few times. The chain recombines TRBV25-1 with TRBJ2-1, with D perhaps given as TRBD1 or TRBD2 (5 bases each). The V gene's germline CDR1 is MGHDK and CDR2 SYGVNS. The germline V and J ends were trimmed by 6 bases and 5 bases, with 11 bases remaining between them. The CDR3 is 13 amino acids. The CDR3 bases are TGTGCCAGCAGACCCCGGGACGACAATGAGCAGTTCTTC. This codes for CASRPRDDNEQFF.

This clonotype was seen many times. The rearrangement joins TRBV5-1 to TRBJ1-2; D perhaps matches TRBD1 (6 bases). V lost 0 bases, J lost 8 bases, and 17 bases lay in between. Germline V gene sequence: CDR1 SGHRS, CDR2 YFSETQ. The CDR3 runs to 15 residues. The chain's CDR3 is CASSLVPGAREGYTF. Here the CDR3 DNA reads TGCGCCAGCAGCTTGGTTCCAGGGGCCCGTGAGGGCTACACCTTC.

This clonotype occurred many times. The chain couples TRBV18 to TRBJ1-5; no definite D call. V lost 1 base and J 5 bases, leaving 9 bases between the germline ends. Germline V gives CDR1 KGHSH, CDR2 LQKENI. This CDR3 contains 14 residues. The CDR3 region has the DNA TGTGCCAGCTCACCACGGGCAAATGATCAGCCCCAGCATTTT. Protein sequence: CASSPRANDQPQHF.

This clonotype was seen more than once but under ten times. The chain recombines TRBV4-1 with TRBJ2-7, with D uncertain. CDR1 and CDR2 (germline): MGHRA, YSYEKL. CDR3 length: 14 amino acids. The ends were cut back, 0 bases at V and 2 bases at J, with 8 bases in the middle. DNA for the CDR3: TGCGCCAGCAGCCAAGATAGTATAACCTACGAGCAGTACTTC. Translating gives CASSQDSITYEQYF.

This clonotype appeared many times. The V and J genes are TRBV6-1 and TRBJ1-1, with a possible D match to TRBD1 (5 bases). The CDR3 contains 14 residues. V lost 6 bases and J lost 4, with 15 bases in between. Germline assignment: CDR1 MNHNS and CDR2 SASEGT. The DNA of the CDR3 is TGTGCCAGCAGCGTGGGACCACCGGGCACTGAAGCTTTCTTT. As protein: CASSVGPPGTEAFF.

The chain combines TRBV28 with TRBJ2-5; D remains ambiguous. The CDR3 has 13 amino acids. The germline V and J ends were trimmed by 3 bases and 1 base, with 6 bases remaining between them. The germline gives CDR1 MDHEN, CDR2 SYDVKM. The CDR3 DNA sequence: TGTGCCAGCAGTTTCGATTTCCAAGAGACCCAGTACTTC. This encodes CASSFDFQETQYF.

This clonotype has just a few counts. V is TRBV19 and J is TRBJ2-2; a possible D gene is TRBD2 (6 bases). Trimming shortened V by 9 bases and J by 0 bases, and 11 bases separated the two germline ends. CDR3 length equals 14 residues. From germline, CDR1 is LNHDA and CDR2 SQIVND (reference sequence). In nucleotides, the CDR3 is TGTGCCAGCCGGGACTGGACGAACACCGGGGAGCTGTTTTTT. It codes for CASRDWTNTGELFF.

This clonotype was seen at least ten times. The rearrangement joins TRBV30 to TRBJ2-6; D remains unclear. From germline, CDR1 is GTSNPN and CDR2 SVGIG (reference sequence). Trimming removed 4 bases from V and 0 bases from J, with 1 base in between. The CDR3 loop spans 12 amino acids. In DNA, the CDR3 is TGTGCCTGGACCTCTGGGGCCAACGTCCTGACTTTC. Protein product: CAWTSGANVLTF.

The rearrangement uses TRBV5-1 and TRBJ2-7, with 11 bases that match TRBD2. Germline V lookup: CDR1 SGHRS, CDR2 YFSETQ. CDR3 length equals 14 residues. The ends lost 5 bases at V and 5 bases at J; junction bases unmatched: 6. CDR3 coding DNA: TGCGCCAGCAGTCCCGGGACTAGCGGCCACGAGCAGTACTTC. Translated: CASSPGTSGHEQYF.

This clonotype has ten or more counts. Written as DNA, the CDR3 is TGTGCCACCAGCAGAGATTCGGCCAGGGTGGGAGGCTACACCTTC. Its protein is CATSRDSARVGGYTF. V is TRBV15 and J is TRBJ1-2, with D possibly matching TRBD1 (5 bases). Per the germline V gene, CDR1 is LNHNV and CDR2 is YYDKDF (reference sequence). Trimming removed 0 bases at V and 8 bases at J, with 16 bases between. The length of the CDR3 is 15 residues.

This clonotype was detected many times. This chain joins TRBV20-1 and TRBJ2-7; 10 nucleotides agree with TRBD1. Germline V gene data show CDR1 as DFQATT and CDR2 as SNEGSKA (reference sequence). CDR3 size: 13 residues. Unmatched junction bases numbered 5, after V lost 3 bases and J lost 6 bases. For the CDR3, the DNA is TGCAGTGCTAGGAGACAGGGGGCGGTCGAGCAGTACTTC. The encoded protein is CSARRQGAVEQYF.

This clonotype was recorded a few times. The rearrangement links TRBV20-1 to TRBJ1-1; possibly TRBD1 for D (5 bases). CDR1 is DFQATT and CDR2 is SNEGSKA in the germline V gene (reference sequence). V was trimmed by 3 bases and J by 2 bases, leaving 16 bases between them. CDR3 length: 15 residues. The DNA of the CDR3 is TGCAGTGCTAGTGAATCCGGGGCTAAAAACACTGAAGCTTTCTTT. This sequence encodes CSASESGAKNTEAFF.

This clonotype was seen more than once but under ten times. The rearrangement links TRBV6-1 to TRBJ2-3, with TRBD2 matching 7 bases. Trimming cost V 11 bases and J 4 bases; bases outside gene matches: 6. This CDR3 has 12 amino acids. Germline V gene lookup returns CDR1 MNHNS and CDR2 SASEGT. The DNA of the CDR3 is TGTGCCCCCGTGGGAGGGTCAGATACGCAGTATTTT. Translating it yields CAPVGGSDTQYF.

This chain uses TRBV12-5 with TRBJ2-3; D is perhaps TRBD2 (6 bases). Between the trimmed V and J ends, which lost 0 bases and 2 bases, there was a span of 15 bases. Germline-derived CDR1 and CDR2 are LGHNT and FRNRAP. This CDR3 contains 17 residues. CDR3 in DNA: TGTGCTAGTGGTTTGGTACGGGGGTCACCCCACACAGATACGCAGTATTTT. The encoded protein is CASGLVRGSPHTDTQYF. The variable domain in full, completed from reference TRBV12-5 and TRBJ2-3, reads DARVTQTPRHKVTEMGQEVTMRCQPILGHNTVFWYRQTMMQGLELLAYFRNRAPLDDSGMPKDRFSAEMPDATLATLKIQPSEPRDSAVYFCASGLVRGSPHTDTQYFGPGTRLTVL.

The sample holds a few counts of this clonotype. The chain couples TRBV7-9 to TRBJ2-1; TRBD2 matches 12 bases. The ends lost 5 bases at V and 7 bases at J; junction bases unmatched: 15. The CDR3 is made up of 18 amino acids. Germline CDR1 is SEHNR and CDR2 is FQNEAQ (reference sequence). The CDR3 here is CASSQGRLAGVKGNEQFF. The DNA of the CDR3 is TGTGCCAGCAGCCAGGGACGACTAGCGGGAGTAAAAGGGAATGAGCAGTTCTTC.

This clonotype was seen a handful of times. V usage is TRBV5-5 and J usage is TRBJ2-7, with 10 bases lining up with TRBD1. Per germline, CDR1 SGHKS and CDR2 YYEKEE (reference sequence). This CDR3 is 15 amino acids long. The trim removed 4 bases at V and 5 bases at J, leaving 9 bases unmatched. The CDR3 loop is CASSQPGQGYNEQYF. The CDR3 DNA reads TGTGCCAGCAGCCAGCCGGGACAGGGGTATAACGAGCAGTACTTC. Full variable domain (outside the CDR3, taken from reference TRBV5-5 and TRBJ2-7): DAGVTQSPTHLIKTRGQQVTLRCSPISGHKSVSWYQQVLGQGPQFIFQYYEKEERGRGNFPDRFSARQFPNYSSELNVNALLLGDSALYLCASSQPGQGYNEQYFGPGTRLTVT.

In this sample, this clonotype turned up many times. This chain joins TRBV7-2 and TRBJ1-2; D is possibly TRBD1 (5 bases). Germline V lookup: CDR1 SGHTA, CDR2 FQGNSA. Trimming removed 3 bases from V and 2 bases from J, with 10 bases in between. The CDR3 has 14 amino acids. CDR3: CASSFDRANYGYTF. The CDR3 nucleotides read TGTGCCAGCAGCTTCGACAGAGCAAACTATGGCTACACCTTC.

This clonotype was detected only a few times. V usage is TRBV6-1 and J usage is TRBJ2-1; D is possibly TRBD1 or TRBD2 (5 bases each). CDR1 is MNHNS, CDR2 SASEGT, per germline. CDR3 size: 16 residues. The V gene lost 4 bases and the J gene lost 0 bases, with 13 bases spanning the gap. The CDR3, as DNA: TGTGCCAGCAGTGCGGGACGGAAGAGCTCCTACAATGAGCAGTTCTTC. Translated, it gives CASSAGRKSSYNEQFF.

This chain connects TRBV19 to TRBJ2-5, with D perhaps matching TRBD1 or TRBD2 (5 bases each). V was cut by 3 bases and J by 2 bases, with 10 bases left in between. This CDR3 has 14 residues. Germline CDR1 LNHDA, CDR2 SQIVND (reference sequence). CDR3: CASSIMWGQETQYF. The CDR3 DNA reads TGTGCCAGTAGTATTATGTGGGGGCAAGAGACCCAGTACTTC.

This clonotype came up many times. The chain links TRBV12-3 or TRBV12-4 to TRBJ2-7, with no clear D. There are 14 residues in the CDR3. V was trimmed by 2 bases and J by 3 bases, leaving 11 bases between them. CDR3 in amino acids: CASSLHATNYEQYF. In DNA, the CDR3 is TGTGCCAGCAGTTTACACGCTACCAACTACGAGCAGTACTTC.

This chain links TRBV7-2 with TRBJ2-3, with 12 bases fitting TRBD2. After removal of 5 bases from V and 2 bases from J, the junction contained 5 bases not matched to a gene. The CDR3 contains 16 residues. The germline CDR1 and CDR2 sequences are SGHTA and FQGNSA. CDR3 residues: CASSAGLAGTTDTQYF. CDR3 nucleotides: TGTGCCAGCAGCGCAGGACTAGCGGGGACCACAGATACGCAGTATTTT.

The chain is built from TRBV4-1 and TRBJ2-7, with D possibly being TRBD2 (5 bases). Trimming removed 1 base from V and 2 bases from J, with 15 bases in between. Germline V gene data show CDR1 as MGHRA and CDR2 as YSYEKL. The CDR3 totals 16 residues. For the CDR3, the DNA is TGCGCCAGCAGCCAAGGACCTGGCCCGGGAACCTACGAGCAGTACTTC. Protein sequence: CASSQGPGPGTYEQYF.

This clonotype occurred many times. The V gene is TRBV3-1, the J gene TRBJ2-1; D is possibly TRBD2 (5 bases). Germline loops: CDR1 LGHDT, CDR2 YNNKEL (reference sequence). Trimming removed 0 bases from V and 1 base from J, with 16 bases in between. The CDR3 sequence is 18 residues long. CDR3 DNA sequence: TGTGCCAGCAGCCAAGAACTAGGAAGCGGCACATCCTACAATGAGCAGTTCTTC. This gives the protein CASSQELGSGTSYNEQFF.

At least ten counts were recorded for this clonotype. J is TRBJ2-7 and V is TRBV6-1; D is perhaps TRBD1 or TRBD2 (5 bases each). CDR1 MNHNS and CDR2 SASEGT come from the germline V gene. V shed 7 bases and J shed 2 bases, with 18 bases lying between them. The CDR3 is 15 residues long. In DNA form, the CDR3 reads TGTGCCAGCACCCACGGCTGGGACGGGACCTACGAGCAGTACTTC. It encodes CASTHGWDGTYEQYF.